This T cell receptor (beta chain) was sequenced during a study of blood T cell repertoires in COVID-19. Sequencing used immunoSEQ multiplex PCR; TCRdb keeps in-frame clones, though not all of them. The sample holds 130,000 to 150,000 clones; about 76% are singletons and the top ten take less than 5%. The germline gives CDR1 SSHAT, CDR2 FNYEAQ (reference sequence). This CDR3 comprises 15 residues. Comment on this clone: A read error may produce the germline difference seen at one junction end.

Sequencing was performed on peripheral blood. The receptor's source is a woman in her 70s with COVID-19, enrolled during active disease. The V and J genes are TRBV7-7 and TRBJ2-5, with D tentatively TRBD1 (6 bases). CDR3 sequence (DNA): TGTGCTAGCAGCTCCGGACAGACCCTCCAAGAGACCCAGTACTTC. Residues: CASSSGQTLQETQYF.